This entry describes one T cell receptor (beta chain). This record comes from a study of cytomegalovirus exposure and HLA in healthy donors. The CDR3 runs to 16 residues. The germline gives CDR1 SGHNT, CDR2 YYREEE (reference sequence). V gave up 3 bases and J gave up 0 bases, with 13 bases separating them. It was healthy bone marrow donors who served as donors. The PCR employed 60 Vbeta primers together with 13 Jbeta primers. The assay was immunoSEQ multiplex PCR, and TCRdb's table has in-frame clones only and misses some. The table has roughly 200,000 clones, approximately 86% seen once. What was sequenced was PBMCs. The origin of this receptor is a woman in her thirties in good health and CMV-seronegative. The chain joins TRBV5-4 to TRBJ1-3; D gene ambiguous. The CDR3 DNA reads as TGTGCCAGCAGCTCCACTCCCGGGAGCTCTGGAAACACCATATATTTT. The encoded protein is CASSSTPGSSGNTIYF.